One sample yielded the 25 T cell receptor beta chains listed below, sequenced in a study of T cell repertoires in cytomegalovirus infection. MiXCR, applied by TCRdb to the reads, yields one record per CDR3 protein. The sample holds a few hundred thousand distinct CDR3 sequences; 15% to 20% are singletons and the top ten take about 10%. Sequenced material: PBMCs. The receptors come from a human donor in good health (CMV status not recorded). Some clones in this sample may be carry-over from other donors' samples.

This clonotype appeared a few times. The gene calls are TRBV6-5 and TRBJ2-7; either TRBD1 or TRBD2 may supply D (5 bases each). Germline V lookup: CDR1 MNHEY, CDR2 SVGAGI. V lost 0 bases to trimming and J lost 4 bases, with 13 bases between them. This CDR3 comprises 15 residues. The CDR3 DNA reads as TGTGCCAGCAGTTACTCACCCGGGACCTTTTACGAGCAGTACTTC. Amino acid sequence: CASSYSPGTFYEQYF.

This clonotype has a handful of counts. V gene TRBV12-5 combines with J gene TRBJ1-2; unclear D gene. V lost 0 bases and J 4 bases, leaving 0 bases between the germline ends. The CDR3 is made up of 11 amino acids. CDR1 is LGHNT, CDR2 FRNRAP, per germline. The CDR3 DNA is TGTGCTAGTGGTTTGGTCTATGGCTACACCTTC. Translation: CASGLVYGYTF.

This clonotype occurred many times. The V gene is TRBV7-2, the J gene TRBJ2-1; TRBD2 is a possible D gene (6 bases). Germline assignment: CDR1 SGHTA and CDR2 FQGNSA. Trimming stripped 0 bases from V and 0 bases from J, with 12 bases between. CDR3 size: 17 residues. CDR3 loop: CASSLAWVAVSYNEQFF. The CDR3 region has the DNA TGTGCCAGCAGCTTAGCGTGGGTAGCGGTCTCCTACAATGAGCAGTTCTTC.

This clonotype occurred a few times. The V gene is TRBV6-6, the J gene TRBJ2-3, with 11 bases fitting TRBD2. The CDR3 is made up of 17 amino acids. Trimming cost V 2 bases and J 5 bases; bases outside gene matches: 9. Per germline, CDR1 MNHNY and CDR2 SVGAGI (reference sequence). This CDR3 is CASSYAGSGGAGDTQYF. The DNA of the CDR3 is TGTGCCAGCAGTTACGCCGGTAGCGGGGGGGCTGGAGATACGCAGTATTTT.

This sequence joins TRBV6-4 and TRBJ2-3; D uncertain. Germline CDR1 and CDR2: MRHNA and SNTAGT. The CDR3 spans 12 residues. The V end was cut by 4 bases, the J end by 5 bases, with 7 bases between. The chain's CDR3 is CASSAEGDTQYF. CDR3 DNA sequence: TGTGCCAGCAGTGCCGAAGGAGATACGCAGTATTTT.

V gene TRBV12-3 or TRBV12-4 combines with J gene TRBJ2-7, with D possibly called TRBD1 or TRBD2 (5 bases each). Trimming left V 2 bases short and J 0 bases short, with 11 bases between. The CDR3 contains 15 residues. In DNA form, the CDR3 reads TGTGCCAGCAGTTTAAGAGGGACCCGCTCCTACGAGCAGTACTTC. This translates into CASSLRGTRSYEQYF.

This clonotype was seen a handful of times. The rearrangement uses TRBV7-6 and TRBJ2-5; no clear D. CDR1 SGHVS and CDR2 FNYEAQ come from the germline V gene. Trimming cost V 5 bases and J 5 bases, with 12 bases left between them. CDR3 length: 13 amino acids. The CDR3, as DNA: TGTGCCAGCAGCCTCATCTTGGGGGAGACCCAGTACTTC. Residues: CASSLILGETQYF.

This clonotype was recorded a few times. The rearrangement uses TRBV20-1 and TRBJ1-6, with TRBD1 identical over 9 bases. Per germline, CDR1 DFQATT and CDR2 SNEGSKA (reference sequence). The CDR3 covers 17 residues. Losses at the gene ends were 0 bases for V and 7 bases for J; bases not matched to a gene: 10. The CDR3 bases are TGCAGTGCTAGAGATCTGTTTGGGGACAGGGTAAATTCACCCCTCCACTTT. It translates to CSARDLFGDRVNSPLHF.

This clonotype occurred many times. The chain couples TRBV6-1 to TRBJ2-3, with 14 positions matching TRBD2. Germline trimming cut 6 bases from V and 1 base from J; bases unmatched to any gene: 6. The CDR3 loop spans 17 amino acids. Germline V gene sequence: CDR1 MNHNS, CDR2 SASEGT. CDR3 loop: CASSTTSGRAGTDTQYF. In nucleotides, the CDR3 is TGTGCCAGCAGCACGACTAGCGGGAGGGCCGGCACAGATACGCAGTATTTT.

This clonotype occurred many times. This sequence joins TRBV5-1 and TRBJ1-5, with D possibly being TRBD1 (5 bases). Germline V lookup: CDR1 SGHRS, CDR2 YFSETQ. This CDR3 has 14 residues. Trimming left V 4 bases short and J 3 bases short, with 11 bases between. DNA of the CDR3: TGCGCCAGCAGCCCAGGACACGACAATCAGCCCCAGCATTTT. It codes for CASSPGHDNQPQHF.

This clonotype came up many times. The J gene is TRBJ2-1, the V gene TRBV5-1; D perhaps matches TRBD2 (7 bases). The CDR3 sequence is 16 residues long. The V gene's germline CDR1 is SGHRS and CDR2 YFSETQ. Trimming cost V 4 bases and J 0 bases, with 14 bases left between them. The chain's CDR3 is CASSGGGSSSYNEQFF. The CDR3 bases are TGCGCCAGCAGCGGGGGGGGCTCGTCCTCCTACAATGAGCAGTTCTTC.

This clonotype has just a few counts. The chain combines TRBV19 with TRBJ2-3; D not certain. The CDR3 is 14 residues long. V was trimmed by 6 bases and J by 5 bases, leaving 15 bases between them. CDR1 and CDR2 from the germline V gene are LNHDA and SQIVND (reference sequence). CDR3 amino acids: CASRAGSSGDTQYF. The CDR3 DNA reads as TGTGCCAGTAGAGCAGGCTCCTCAGGAGATACGCAGTATTTT.

This clonotype showed up many times. The chain carries TRBV7-2 and TRBJ2-3, with a weak D call TRBD2 (6 bases). The germline CDR1 and CDR2 sequences are SGHTA and FQGNSA. The CDR3 length is 14 residues. Trimming stripped 3 bases from V and 6 bases from J, with 13 bases between. The CDR3 sequence is CASSFRRGWDTQYF. CDR3 sequence (DNA): TGTGCCAGCAGCTTCAGGAGGGGATGGGATACGCAGTATTTT.

This clonotype was seen many times. The chain recombines TRBV28 with TRBJ1-3; 10 bases line up with TRBD1. CDR3 length: 17 amino acids. Losses at the gene ends were 2 bases for V and 0 bases for J; bases not matched to a gene: 4. Germline V gene lookup returns CDR1 MDHEN and CDR2 SYDVKM. CDR3 sequence: CASSLGDRGLSGNTIYF. Here the CDR3 DNA reads TGTGCCAGCAGTTTAGGGGACAGGGGCCTCTCTGGAAACACCATATATTTT.

This sequence joins TRBV19 and TRBJ2-6; D is uncertain. The CDR3 consists of 15 residues. CDR1 is LNHDA, CDR2 SQIVND, per germline (reference sequence). The V gene lost 3 bases and the J gene lost 0 bases, with 6 bases spanning the gap. This CDR3 is CASSMDGSGANVLTF. Here the CDR3 DNA reads TGTGCCAGTAGTATGGATGGCTCTGGGGCCAACGTCCTGACTTTC.

This clonotype was counted once. The rearrangement links TRBV29-1 to TRBJ2-3; perhaps D is TRBD1 or TRBD2 (5 bases each). Germline V gene data show CDR1 as SQVTM and CDR2 as ANQGSEA. The CDR3 is 12 residues long. Trimming cost V 6 bases and J 5 bases, with 12 bases left between them. CDR3 in amino acids: CSVAVGVDTQYF. Here the CDR3 DNA reads TGCAGCGTAGCAGTGGGGGTAGATACGCAGTATTTT.

This clonotype has a handful of counts. This chain uses TRBV30 with TRBJ1-1; D is unresolved. Germline CDR1 GTSNPN, CDR2 SVGIG (reference sequence). The ends were cut back, 1 base at V and 0 bases at J, with 6 bases in the middle. The CDR3 is made up of 13 amino acids. The CDR3 protein is CAWSAGMNTEAFF. CDR3 coding DNA: TGTGCCTGGAGTGCTGGGATGAACACTGAAGCTTTCTTT. Full variable domain (missing parts from reference TRBV30 and TRBJ1-1): SQTIHQWPATLVQPVGSPLSLECTVEGTSNPNLYWYRQAAGRGLQLLFYSVGIGQISSEVPQNLSASRPQDRQFILSSKKLLLSDSGFYLCAWSAGMNTEAFFGQGTRLTVV.

In nucleotides, the CDR3 is TGTGCCAGCAGCTCCAGACAGGGGGTAGGCTCACCCCTCCACTTT. This encodes CASSSRQGVGSPLHF. The chain links TRBV11-2 to TRBJ1-6, with TRBD1 matching 9 bases. The junction had 8 bases not matched to a gene; V was cut back by 4 bases and J by 10 bases. Germline lookup yields CDR1 SGHAT and CDR2 FQNNGV. CDR3 length: 15 residues. Full variable domain (rest looked up from reference TRBV11-2 and TRBJ1-6): EAGVAQSPRYKIIEKRQSVAFWCNPISGHATLYWYQQILGQGPKLLIQFQNNGVVDDSQLPKDRFSAERLKGVDSTLKIQPAKLEDSAVYLCASSSRQGVGSPLHFGNGTRLTVT.

The sample holds a few counts of this clonotype. The chain carries TRBV20-1 and TRBJ2-7; 8 nucleotides align to TRBD2. The CDR3 loop spans 15 amino acids. Unmatched junction bases numbered 7, after V lost 0 bases and J lost 3 bases. Per germline, CDR1 DFQATT and CDR2 SNEGSKA (reference sequence). CDR3 in amino acids: CSARDPFLAGYEQYF. The CDR3 DNA reads TGCAGTGCTAGAGATCCCTTCCTAGCGGGCTACGAGCAGTACTTC.

This clonotype was found many times. The chain carries TRBV12-3 or TRBV12-4 and TRBJ2-1, with 7 bases lining up with TRBD2. The ends lost 5 bases at V and 7 bases at J; junction bases unmatched: 11. This CDR3 comprises 15 residues. CDR3: CASSPRGGPGNEQFF. The CDR3 DNA sequence: TGTGCCAGCAGTCCCCGGGGAGGGCCGGGGAATGAGCAGTTCTTC.

This clonotype came up a few times. V usage is TRBV7-2 and J usage is TRBJ2-1, with 9 bases matching TRBD2. The ends lost 1 base at V and 4 bases at J; junction bases unmatched: 11. The length of the CDR3 is 18 residues. Per the germline V gene, CDR1 is SGHTA and CDR2 is FQGNSA. DNA for the CDR3: TGTGCCAGCAGCTTAGACCCCCGCGGAGCGGGGGGTTACAATGAGCAGTTCTTC. Translation: CASSLDPRGAGGYNEQFF.

The chain couples TRBV12-3 or TRBV12-4 to TRBJ2-1; D is perhaps TRBD2 (5 bases). Trimming pared 3 bases from V and 9 bases from J, leaving 12 bases between. This CDR3 spans 13 amino acids. CDR3 residues: CASSFEGIGEQFF. The CDR3 DNA follows: TGTGCCAGCAGTTTTGAGGGTATCGGTGAGCAGTTCTTC.

This clonotype occurred many times. The V call is TRBV10-2, the J call TRBJ1-5, with TRBD1 matching 8 bases. This CDR3 region has 13 residues. The germline gives CDR1 WSHSY, CDR2 SAAADI. Trimming removed 5 bases from V and 6 bases from J; junction bases left unmatched: 3. The CDR3 bases are TGCGCCAGCAGTCACGGACAGGGTCAGCCCCAGCATTTT. This gives the protein CASSHGQGQPQHF.

In this sample, this clonotype turned up many times. The rearrangement links TRBV7-2 to TRBJ2-7, with TRBD2 matching over 8 bases. The CDR3 consists of 13 residues. V lost 3 bases, J lost 9 bases, and 7 bases stayed unmatched. CDR1 is SGHTA, CDR2 FQGNSA, per germline. The CDR3 DNA follows: TGTGCCAGCAGCTTGGACCGGGGGGGAGGGCAGTACTTC. As protein: CASSLDRGGGQYF.

V usage is TRBV7-2 and J usage is TRBJ2-1; D is unresolved. The germline V gene has CDR1 SGHTA and CDR2 FQGNSA. There are 13 residues in the CDR3. The V gene lost 5 bases and the J gene lost 7 bases, with 12 bases spanning the gap. The CDR3 DNA reads TGTGCCAGCAGCAAGACTCGTCGGAATGAGCAGTTCTTC. Its translation: CASSKTRRNEQFF.